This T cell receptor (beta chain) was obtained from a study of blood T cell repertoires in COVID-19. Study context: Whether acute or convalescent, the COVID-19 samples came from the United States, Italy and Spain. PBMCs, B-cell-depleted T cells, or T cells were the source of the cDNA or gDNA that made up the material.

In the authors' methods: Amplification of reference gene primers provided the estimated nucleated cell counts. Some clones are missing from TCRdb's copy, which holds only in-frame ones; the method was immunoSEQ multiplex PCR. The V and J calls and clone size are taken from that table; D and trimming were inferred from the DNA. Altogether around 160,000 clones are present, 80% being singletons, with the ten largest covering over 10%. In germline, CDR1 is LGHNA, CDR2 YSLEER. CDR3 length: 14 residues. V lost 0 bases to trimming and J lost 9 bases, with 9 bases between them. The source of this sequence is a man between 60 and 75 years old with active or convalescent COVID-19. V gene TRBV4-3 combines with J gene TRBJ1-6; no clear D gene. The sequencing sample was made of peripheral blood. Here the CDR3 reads CASSQDMGTSPLHF. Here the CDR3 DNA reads TGCGCCAGCAGCCAAGATATGGGCACTTCACCCCTCCACTTT.